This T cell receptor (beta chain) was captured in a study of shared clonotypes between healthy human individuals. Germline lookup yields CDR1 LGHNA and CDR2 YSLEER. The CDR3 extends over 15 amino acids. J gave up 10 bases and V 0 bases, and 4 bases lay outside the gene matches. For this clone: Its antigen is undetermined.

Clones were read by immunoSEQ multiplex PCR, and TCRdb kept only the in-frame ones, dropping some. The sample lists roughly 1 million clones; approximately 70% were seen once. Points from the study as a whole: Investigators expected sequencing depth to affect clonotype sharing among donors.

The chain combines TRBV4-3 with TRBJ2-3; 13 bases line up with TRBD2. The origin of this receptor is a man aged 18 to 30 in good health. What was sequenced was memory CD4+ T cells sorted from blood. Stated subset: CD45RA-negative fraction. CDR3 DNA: TGCGCCAGCAGCCAAGAGAGGACTAGCGGGAGTCCGCAGTATTTT. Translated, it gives CASSQERTSGSPQYF.